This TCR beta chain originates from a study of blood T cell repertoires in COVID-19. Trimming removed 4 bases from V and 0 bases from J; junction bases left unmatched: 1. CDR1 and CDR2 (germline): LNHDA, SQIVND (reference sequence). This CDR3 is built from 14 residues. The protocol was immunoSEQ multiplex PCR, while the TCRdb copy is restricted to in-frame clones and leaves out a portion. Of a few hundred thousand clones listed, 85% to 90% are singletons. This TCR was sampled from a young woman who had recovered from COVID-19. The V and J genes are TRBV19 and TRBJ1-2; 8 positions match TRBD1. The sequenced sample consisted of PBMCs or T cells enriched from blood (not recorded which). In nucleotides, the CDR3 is TGTGCCAGTAGTAGACAGGGGACTAACTATGGCTACACCTTC. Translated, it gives CASSRQGTNYGYTF.